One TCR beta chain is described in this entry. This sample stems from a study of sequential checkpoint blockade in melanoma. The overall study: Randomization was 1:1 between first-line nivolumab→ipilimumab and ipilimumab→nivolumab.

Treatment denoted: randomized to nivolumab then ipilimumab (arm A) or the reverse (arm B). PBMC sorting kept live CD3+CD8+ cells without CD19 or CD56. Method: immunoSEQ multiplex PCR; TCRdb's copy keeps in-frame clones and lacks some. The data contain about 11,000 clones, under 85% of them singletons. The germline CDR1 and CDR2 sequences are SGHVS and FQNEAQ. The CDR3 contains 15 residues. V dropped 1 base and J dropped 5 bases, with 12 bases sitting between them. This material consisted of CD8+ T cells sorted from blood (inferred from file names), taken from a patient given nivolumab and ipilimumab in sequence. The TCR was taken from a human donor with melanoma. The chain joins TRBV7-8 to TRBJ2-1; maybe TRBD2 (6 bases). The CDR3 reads CASSLGLGPNNEQFF. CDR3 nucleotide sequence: TGTGCCAGCAGCTTAGGACTAGGACCAAACAATGAGCAGTTCTTC. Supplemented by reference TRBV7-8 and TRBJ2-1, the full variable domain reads GAGVSQSPRYKVAKRGQDVALRCDPISGHVSLFWYQQALGQGPEFLTYFQNEAQLDKSGLPSDRFFAERPEGSVSTLKIQRTQQEDSAVYLCASSLGLGPNNEQFFGPGTRLTVL.